The entry that follows covers one T cell receptor (beta chain) sequence. The sample comes from a study of blood T cell repertoires in COVID-19. Original data processing: Nucleated cell number was recorded as an estimate derived from reference gene primer amplification. Sequencing was performed with immunoSEQ multiplex PCR; in TCRdb, only in-frame clones are kept and a portion is missing. The D gene and trimming were derived from the DNA, and the V and J assignments and clone size from that table. The sample yields a few hundred thousand clones, roughly 84% seen once. In germline, CDR1 is LGHNA, CDR2 YSLEER. Trimming cost V 0 bases and J 3 bases, with 8 bases left between them. This CDR3 is 14 amino acids long. Cohorts were determined from participant-reported clinical history. Contact with a PCR-confirmed or clinician-diagnosed COVID-19 case occurred within 2 weeks of entry.

The chain joins TRBV4-3 to TRBJ1-2; maybe TRBD1 (5 bases). This clonotype was obtained from a woman aged 50 to 65 who had been exposed to COVID-19. What was sequenced was PBMCs or T cells enriched from blood (not recorded which). The CDR3 nucleotides read TGCGCCAGCAGCCAAGATGGACAAGACTATGGCTACACCTTC. Translating gives CASSQDGQDYGYTF.